Below are 11 T cell receptor beta chains sequenced from a single sample in a study of cytomegalovirus exposure and HLA in healthy donors. Primers included in the PCR were 60 Vbeta and 13 Jbeta primers. Sequenced by immunoSEQ multiplex PCR; TCRdb stores in-frame clones only, minus some. The sample has about 120,000 clones, around three quarters seen once. Sample: PBMCs. The receptors shown here come from a man aged 45-60 years in good health and CMV-seropositive.

This clone has only a few counts. The chain joins TRBV6-1 to TRBJ2-5, with D uncertain. V was trimmed by 5 bases and J by 1 base, leaving 8 bases between them. The CDR3 extends over 13 amino acids. Germline V gene sequence: CDR1 MNHNS, CDR2 SASEGT. CDR3 residues: CASSLMRQETQYF. The CDR3 region has the DNA TGTGCCAGCAGTCTGATGCGCCAAGAGACCCAGTACTTC.

This chain uses TRBV9 with TRBJ2-1, with D perhaps TRBD2 (6 bases). Deletions cut 4 bases from V and 4 bases from J, with 21 bases between. This CDR3 has 17 amino acids. The germline V gene has CDR1 SGDLS and CDR2 YYNGEE. The DNA of the CDR3 is TGTGCCAGCAGCTCGCCCCTCAGCGGGCAAAAGTACAATGAGCAGTTCTTC. Translated: CASSSPLSGQKYNEQFF.

The chain has TRBV9 and TRBJ2-5; D remains unclear. The CDR3 length is 14 residues. V was pared by 4 bases and J by 4 bases, with 14 bases between. The germline V gene encodes CDR1 SGDLS and CDR2 YYNGEE. CDR3 sequence (DNA): TGTGCCAGCAGCCTTGCTTCTCCGGGAGAGACCCAGTACTTC. Its translation is CASSLASPGETQYF.

The chain uses TRBV5-5 and TRBJ2-3, with D possibly being TRBD1 (5 bases). The germline V gene has CDR1 SGHKS and CDR2 YYEKEE (reference sequence). Trimming cost V 6 bases and J 6 bases, with 14 bases left between them. This CDR3 comprises 13 residues. The CDR3 DNA is TGTGCCAGCAAACTGCAAGGGGCGGATACGCAGTATTTT. It yields the protein CASKLQGADTQYF.

The chain carries TRBV6-1 and TRBJ1-2; a possible D gene is TRBD1 (6 bases). The CDR3 extends over 15 amino acids. V lost 5 bases and J 4 bases, leaving 17 bases between the germline ends. CDR1 is MNHNS and CDR2 is SASEGT in the germline V gene. The CDR3 DNA reads TGTGCCAGCAGTCCTGGGACGGGACAAGCCTATGGCTACACCTTC. Its translation is CASSPGTGQAYGYTF.

The sample holds one count of this clone. This chain links TRBV6-1 with TRBJ2-7; D may be TRBD2 (7 bases). This CDR3 has 14 residues. CDR1 and CDR2 from the germline V gene are MNHNS and SASEGT. Between the trimmed V and J ends, which lost 1 base and 5 bases, there was a span of 12 bases. CDR3 DNA sequence: TGTGCCAGCAGTGAAGTCAGGGGAGGGGACGAGCAGTACTTC. Protein: CASSEVRGGDEQYF.

The CDR3 reads CASSPIRSLSYNEQFF. The CDR3 DNA is TGTGCCAGCAGCCCTATTAGAAGTCTTTCCTACAATGAGCAGTTCTTC. The rearrangement joins TRBV7-9 to TRBJ2-1; D unclear. Germline V gene lookup returns CDR1 SEHNR and CDR2 FQNEAQ (reference sequence). The CDR3 extends over 16 amino acids. Trimming took 5 bases from V and 1 from J, leaving 15 bases between them.

The chain uses TRBV5-1 and TRBJ2-7; D is perhaps TRBD1 (6 bases). The V and J ends lost 4 bases and 3 bases respectively, with 8 bases between them. From germline, CDR1 is SGHRS and CDR2 YFSETQ. This CDR3 is built from 12 residues. The CDR3 coding sequence is TGCGCCAGCAGCGGACAGCTCTACGAGCAGTACTTC. Its translation is CASSGQLYEQYF.

The chain employs TRBV7-6 and TRBJ2-7; maybe TRBD1 (6 bases). Germline V gives CDR1 SGHVS, CDR2 FNYEAQ. This CDR3 is built from 16 residues. Trimming removed 5 bases from V and 0 bases from J, with 17 bases in between. The CDR3 DNA reads as TGTGCCAGCAGCCCAAGAGAGACAGGTACCTCCTACGAGCAGTACTTC. Its protein product is CASSPRETGTSYEQYF.

The rearrangement joins TRBV19 to TRBJ2-3; the match to TRBD2 covers 7 bases. The CDR3 extends over 17 amino acids. V trimming: 5 bases; J trimming: 1 base; junction bases outside the gene matches: 12. The germline gives CDR1 LNHDA, CDR2 SQIVND (reference sequence). The CDR3 nucleotides read TGTGCCAGTAGTCCCCCTCCGGGTGCGGGAGGCACAGATACGCAGTATTTT. Its protein product is CASSPPPGAGGTDTQYF.

The V and J genes are TRBV6-1 and TRBJ1-2; D unclear. The CDR3 totals 13 residues. Trimming stripped 8 bases from V and 4 bases from J, with 14 bases between. CDR1 and CDR2 (germline): MNHNS, SASEGT. The CDR3 sequence is CASDVGRSYGYTF. The CDR3 DNA reads TGTGCCAGCGATGTTGGGAGGAGCTATGGCTACACCTTC.